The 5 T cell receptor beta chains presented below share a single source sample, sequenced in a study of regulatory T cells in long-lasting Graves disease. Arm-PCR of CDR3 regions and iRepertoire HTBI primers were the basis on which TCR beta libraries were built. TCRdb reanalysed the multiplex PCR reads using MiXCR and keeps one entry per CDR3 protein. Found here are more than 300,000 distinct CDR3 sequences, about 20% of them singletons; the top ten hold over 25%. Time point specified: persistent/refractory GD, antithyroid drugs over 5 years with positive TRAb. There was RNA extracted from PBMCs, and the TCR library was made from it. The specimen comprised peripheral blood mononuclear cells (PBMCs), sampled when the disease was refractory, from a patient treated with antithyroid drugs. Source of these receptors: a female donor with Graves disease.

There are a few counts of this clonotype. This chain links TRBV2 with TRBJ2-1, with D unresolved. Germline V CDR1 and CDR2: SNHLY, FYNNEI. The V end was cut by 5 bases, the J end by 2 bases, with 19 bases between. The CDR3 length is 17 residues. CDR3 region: CASSTPLSVGTYNEQFF. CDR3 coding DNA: TGTGCCAGCAGTACTCCCCTCTCAGTTGGCACCTACAATGAGCAGTTCTTC.

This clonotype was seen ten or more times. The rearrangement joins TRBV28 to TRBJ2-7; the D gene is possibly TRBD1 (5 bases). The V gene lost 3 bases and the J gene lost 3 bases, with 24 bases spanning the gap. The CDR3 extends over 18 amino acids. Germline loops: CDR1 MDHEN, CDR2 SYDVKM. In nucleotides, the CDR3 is TGTGCCAGCAGTTTCCCCCTCGACCCCAGGGCTTCTCACTACGAGCAGTACTTC. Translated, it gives CASSFPLDPRASHYEQYF.

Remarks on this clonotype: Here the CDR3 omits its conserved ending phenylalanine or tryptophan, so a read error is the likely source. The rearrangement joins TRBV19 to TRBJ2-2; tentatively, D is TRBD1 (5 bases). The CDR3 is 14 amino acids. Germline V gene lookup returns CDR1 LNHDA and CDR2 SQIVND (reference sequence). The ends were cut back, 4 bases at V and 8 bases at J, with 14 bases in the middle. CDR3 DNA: TGTGCCAGTAGTAGTTGGCAGGGCAATGGGGAGCTGTTTTCT. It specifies CASSSWQGNGELFS.

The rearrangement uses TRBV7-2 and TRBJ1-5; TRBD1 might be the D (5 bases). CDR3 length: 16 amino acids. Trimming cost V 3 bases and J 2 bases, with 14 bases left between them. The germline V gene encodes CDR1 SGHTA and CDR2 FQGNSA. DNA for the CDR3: TGTGCCAGCAGCTTTAGTGGGGCCAGGGGCAATCAGCCCCAGCATTTT. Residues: CASSFSGARGNQPQHF. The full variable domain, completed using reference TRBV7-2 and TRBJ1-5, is GAGVSQSPSNKVTEKGKDVELRCDPISGHTALYWYRQSLGQGLEFLIYFQGNSAPDKSGLPSDRFSAERTGGSVSTLTIQRTQQEDSAVYLCASSFSGARGNQPQHFGDGTRLSIL.

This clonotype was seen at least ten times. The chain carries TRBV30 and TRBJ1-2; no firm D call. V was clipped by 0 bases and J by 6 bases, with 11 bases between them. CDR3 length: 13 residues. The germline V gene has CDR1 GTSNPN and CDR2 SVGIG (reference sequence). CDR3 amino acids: CAWSVTRVNGYTF. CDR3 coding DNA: TGTGCCTGGAGTGTGACGAGGGTAAATGGCTACACCTTC.